Listed here are 32 T cell receptor beta chains from one sample, sequenced in a study of CD8 T cells in ankylosing spondylitis. The study's findings and limits: Characteristic of ankylosing spondylitis blood, it appeared, was a TCR beta motif comprising about 8 highly homologous variants.

Antigen specificity for these receptors is unknown. TCRdb used MiXCR to reprocess the 5' RACE reads, holding one entry per CDR3 protein. The data contain approximately 440,000 distinct CDR3 sequences, 17% of them seen just once; the ten biggest clones take up just over 1%. Sequencing was performed on blood, either unsorted or a sorted T cell fraction (not recorded which). These receptors were obtained from a male donor with ankylosing spondylitis.

The chain couples TRBV12-3 or TRBV12-4 to TRBJ2-6; 7 nucleotides agree with TRBD1. V shed 2 bases, J shed 4 bases, and the junction held 11 bases outside the gene matches. CDR3 size: 18 residues. CDR3 in amino acids: CASSLTKGGASGANVLTF. The CDR3 nucleotides read TGTGCCAGCAGTTTAACTAAAGGGGGCGCCTCCGGGGCCAACGTCCTGACTTTC.

This clonotype was observed a few times. The chain couples TRBV20-1 to TRBJ1-1, with D possibly being TRBD1 (6 bases). CDR3 size: 14 residues. Trimming left V 2 bases short and J 3 bases short, with 13 bases between. The germline gives CDR1 DFQATT, CDR2 SNEGSKA (reference sequence). CDR3 DNA sequence: TGCAGTGCTAGAAAGGGACACCCGTACACTGAAGCTTTCTTT. This codes for CSARKGHPYTEAFF.

The chain recombines TRBV20-1 with TRBJ1-5; D unclear. Germline V gene lookup returns CDR1 DFQATT and CDR2 SNEGSKA (reference sequence). The ends were cut back, 6 bases at V and 6 bases at J, with 12 bases in the middle. CDR3 length equals 12 residues. The CDR3 protein is CSAVRVGQPQHF. CDR3 in DNA: TGCAGTGCCGTCCGGGTAGGTCAGCCCCAGCATTTT.

The CDR3 reads CASRGGRVNTGELFF. The CDR3 bases are TGTGCCAGCAGAGGCGGGAGGGTGAACACCGGGGAGCTGTTTTTT. The V call is TRBV28, the J call TRBJ2-2, with 9 bases lining up with TRBD2. This CDR3 has 15 amino acids. Germline CDR1 reads MDHEN; CDR2 reads SYDVKM. Trimming removed 6 bases from V and 1 base from J; junction bases left unmatched: 3.

Worth noting for this clonotype: Since a much larger clone is just one base distant, this may be a read error. This rearrangement joins TRBV14 to TRBJ2-3; TRBD2 matches 8 bases. Germline V gene lookup returns CDR1 SGHDN and CDR2 FVKESK. The CDR3 has 16 amino acids. V was pared by 4 bases and J by 11 bases, with 17 bases of the junction left unmatched. As DNA, the CDR3 is TGTGCCAGCAGCCCCTCGGGACTAGTTAAAGGAAATATGCAGTATTTT. Its protein product is CASSPSGLVKGNMQYF.

This clonotype was picked up a small number of times. CDR3 in amino acids: CSARNPGGADTQYF. The CDR3 DNA reads TGCAGTGCTCGGAACCCCGGGGGGGCAGATACGCAGTATTTT. The V and J genes are TRBV20-1 and TRBJ2-3; TRBD2 agrees at 8 bases. CDR1 DFQATT and CDR2 SNEGSKA come from the germline V gene (reference sequence). Trimming cost V 5 bases and J 4 bases; bases outside gene matches: 8. This CDR3 contains 14 residues.

This clonotype was seen ten or more times. The chain is built from TRBV20-1 and TRBJ2-1, with D perhaps TRBD1 or TRBD2 (6 bases each). The V gene lost 5 bases and the J gene lost 7 bases, with 15 bases spanning the gap. Germline values: CDR1 DFQATT, CDR2 SNEGSKA (reference sequence). The CDR3 has 13 residues. The CDR3, as DNA: TGCAGTGCTCCAACCACGGGGGCGAATGAGCAGTTCTTC. This codes for CSAPTTGANEQFF.

The table lists this clonotype with many counts. The chain carries TRBV29-1 and TRBJ2-3; D unresolved. Germline V CDR1 and CDR2: SQVTM, ANQGSEA. The length of the CDR3 is 9 residues. The V gene lost 4 bases and the J gene lost 6 bases, with 2 bases spanning the gap. As DNA, the CDR3 is TGCAGCGTTGGGGATACGCAGTATTTT. It yields the protein CSVGDTQYF.

V gene TRBV7-9 combines with J gene TRBJ1-1, with 7 nucleotides matching TRBD1. This CDR3 region has 13 residues. CDR1 is SEHNR and CDR2 is FQNEAQ in the germline V gene (reference sequence). Unmatched junction bases numbered 5, after V lost 0 bases and J lost 10 bases. Here the CDR3 reads CASSLAPGGAAFF. CDR3 DNA: TGTGCCAGCAGCTTAGCCCCAGGGGGGGCAGCTTTCTTT.

The gene calls are TRBV2 and TRBJ2-7; 9 bases match TRBD1. The V and J ends lost 9 bases and 6 bases, in that order; junction bases with no gene match: 15. The germline CDR1 and CDR2 sequences are SNHLY and FYNNEI. The CDR3 extends over 15 amino acids. CDR3: CASTQVRTGEAEQYF. In DNA form, the CDR3 reads TGTGCCAGTACTCAGGTCAGGACAGGGGAGGCCGAGCAGTACTTC. Based on the CDR3 plus reference TRBV2 and TRBJ2-7, the full variable domain is EPEVTQTPSHQVTQMGQEVILRCVPISNHLYFYWYRQILGQKVEFLVSFYNNEISEKSEIFDDQFSVERPDGSNFTLKIRSTKLEDSAMYFCASTQVRTGEAEQYFGPGTRLTVT.

The V gene is TRBV7-8, the J gene TRBJ2-5; D is undetermined. The V gene lost 2 bases and the J gene lost 1 base, with 8 bases spanning the gap. Germline CDR1 is SGHVS and CDR2 is FQNEAQ. The CDR3 contains 14 residues. DNA of the CDR3: TGTGCCAGCAGCTTAAAAGGGTTCCAAGAGACCCAGTACTTC. Its protein is CASSLKGFQETQYF. The whole variable domain, remainder taken from reference TRBV7-8 and TRBJ2-5, is GAGVSQSPRYKVAKRGQDVALRCDPISGHVSLFWYQQALGQGPEFLTYFQNEAQLDKSGLPSDRFFAERPEGSVSTLKIQRTQQEDSAVYLCASSLKGFQETQYFGPGTRLLVL.

This clonotype showed up just once. This chain links TRBV20-1 with TRBJ2-1; D remains unclear. Trimming pared 5 bases from V and 0 bases from J, leaving 8 bases between. The CDR3 runs to 13 residues. Germline V gene sequence: CDR1 DFQATT, CDR2 SNEGSKA (reference sequence). In DNA form, the CDR3 reads TGCAGTGCTGGGTTGGGCTCCTACAATGAGCAGTTCTTC. Protein: CSAGLGSYNEQFF.

This clonotype was counted a few times. The V and J genes are TRBV7-2 and TRBJ1-5; 7 positions agree with TRBD1. V lost 1 base, J lost 5 bases, and 8 bases stayed unmatched. The germline V gene has CDR1 SGHTA and CDR2 FQGNSA. This CDR3 is 16 amino acids long. CDR3: CASSLVGGQSYQPQHF. The CDR3, as DNA: TGTGCCAGCAGCTTAGTAGGGGGACAGTCCTATCAGCCCCAGCATTTT.

The chain joins TRBV5-1 to TRBJ1-1, with a possible D match to TRBD1 (5 bases). This CDR3 region has 15 residues. Germline V gene data show CDR1 as SGHRS and CDR2 as YFSETQ. V was clipped by 0 bases and J by 0 bases, with 9 bases between them. The CDR3 DNA is TGCGCCAGCAGCTTGGGGGGGGTGATGAACACTGAAGCTTTCTTT. Its translation is CASSLGGVMNTEAFF.

This clonotype was found a few times. The chain is built from TRBV20-1 and TRBJ2-5; 7 bases line up with TRBD1. With 5 bases clipped from V and 3 bases from J, the junction kept 9 bases outside the gene matches. CDR3 length equals 14 residues. In germline, CDR1 is DFQATT, CDR2 SNEGSKA (reference sequence). This CDR3 is CSASEGTVKETQYF. CDR3 nucleotide sequence: TGCAGTGCTTCTGAGGGGACAGTAAAAGAGACCCAGTACTTC.

This rearrangement joins TRBV7-3 to TRBJ2-3, with a tentative D call TRBD2 (6 bases). This CDR3 comprises 18 residues. The germline gives CDR1 SGHTA, CDR2 FQGTGA. The V end was cut by 1 base, the J end by 2 bases, with 19 bases between. The CDR3: CASSLMTVGSGSTDTQYF. As DNA, the CDR3 is TGTGCCAGCAGCTTAATGACGGTCGGTAGCGGCTCCACAGATACGCAGTATTTT.

This clonotype showed up just a few times. As DNA, the CDR3 is TGTGCCAGCAGCCCAGGACAGGCGGGCCGCACTGAAGCTTTCTTT. It codes for CASSPGQAGRTEAFF. The chain is built from TRBV3-1 and TRBJ1-1, with 7 nucleotides matching TRBD1. The junction had 9 bases not matched to a gene; V was cut back by 4 bases and J by 4 bases. CDR1 is LGHDT, CDR2 YNNKEL, per germline (reference sequence). CDR3 size: 15 residues.

This clonotype was recorded a few times. The gene calls are TRBV30 and TRBJ2-7; D is ambiguous. Trimming cost V 4 bases and J 2 bases, with 12 bases left between them. The CDR3 has 13 residues. Looked up from germline, CDR1 is GTSNPN and CDR2 is SVGIG (reference sequence). The CDR3: CAWTAQKTYEQYF. The CDR3 nucleotides read TGTGCCTGGACTGCACAGAAAACCTACGAGCAGTACTTC.

The sample holds a few counts of this clonotype. J is TRBJ2-7 and V is TRBV9; 10 bases match TRBD1. The CDR3 loop spans 15 amino acids. Germline V gene data show CDR1 as SGDLS and CDR2 as YYNGEE. V trimming: 0 bases; J trimming: 6 bases; junction bases outside the gene matches: 6. This CDR3 is CASSVDGTGDREQYF. CDR3 coding DNA: TGTGCCAGCAGCGTAGATGGGACAGGGGACCGCGAGCAGTACTTC.

The rearrangement links TRBV3-1 to TRBJ2-7; D is possibly TRBD1 or TRBD2 (6 bases each). The V end was cut by 1 base, the J end by 0 bases, with 13 bases between. The CDR3 runs to 16 residues. In germline, CDR1 is LGHDT, CDR2 YNNKEL (reference sequence). The CDR3 reads CASSQGGARSSYEQYF. CDR3 bases: TGTGCCAGCAGCCAAGGGGGGGCGCGCAGCTCCTACGAGCAGTACTTC.

The V gene is TRBV5-1, the J gene TRBJ2-3; D could derive from TRBD1 or TRBD2 (5 bases each). Trimming cost V 1 base and J 5 bases, with 14 bases left between them. This CDR3 has 15 amino acids. CDR1 SGHRS and CDR2 YFSETQ come from the germline V gene. CDR3 sequence reads: CASSLIPGALDTQYF. Written as DNA, the CDR3 is TGCGCCAGCAGCTTGATCCCCGGGGCATTAGATACGCAGTATTTT.

The table lists this clonotype with a few counts. The rearrangement joins TRBV9 to TRBJ2-3; D perhaps matches TRBD2 (5 bases). The CDR3 is 14 residues long. Trimming took 0 bases from V and 7 from J, leaving 12 bases between them. Germline V lookup: CDR1 SGDLS, CDR2 YYNGEE. The CDR3 loop is CASSVAPLGNTQYF. The CDR3 DNA reads as TGTGCCAGCAGCGTAGCCCCACTAGGGAATACGCAGTATTTT.

The chain combines TRBV5-1 with TRBJ2-1; 8 bases are shared with TRBD2. Trimming cost V 3 bases and J 2 bases; bases outside gene matches: 7. The germline gives CDR1 SGHRS, CDR2 YFSETQ. The CDR3 has 16 amino acids. The CDR3 reads CASSSTGRDPYNEQFF. In DNA form, the CDR3 reads TGCGCCAGCAGCTCCACCGGGAGGGATCCCTACAATGAGCAGTTCTTC.

The rearrangement links TRBV12-3 or TRBV12-4 to TRBJ2-5, with 7 bases that match TRBD1. V dropped 6 bases and J dropped 4; count of bases not matched to a gene: 11. The CDR3 is 15 residues long. The CDR3 sequence is CASSSDRQGRETQYF. As DNA, the CDR3 is TGTGCCAGCAGCTCAGACCGACAGGGCCGAGAGACCCAGTACTTC.

This clonotype appeared a single time. Sequence at one end of the junction differs from germline and may be a read error. This chain uses TRBV20-1 with TRBJ1-3; D is uncertain. The CDR3 has 15 amino acids. Germline CDR1 is DFQATT and CDR2 is SNEGSKA (reference sequence). The CDR3 DNA follows: TGCTGTGCTAGAGATAGGAGGACCTCTGGAAACACCATATATTTT. Residues: CCARDRRTSGNTIYF.

The CDR3 sequence: CASSFQGNMGNQPQHF. The CDR3 nucleotides are TGTGCCAGCAGTTTTCAAGGGAATATGGGCAATCAGCCCCAGCATTTT. The V call is TRBV12-3 or TRBV12-4, the J call TRBJ1-5; D is ambiguous. The CDR3 covers 16 residues. V was pared by 3 bases and J by 2 bases, with 14 bases between.

The chain carries TRBV3-1 and TRBJ1-1, with TRBD1 matching over 7 bases. Germline trimming cut 0 bases from V and 10 bases from J; bases unmatched to any gene: 11. The CDR3 spans 15 residues. The germline V gene encodes CDR1 LGHDT and CDR2 YNNKEL (reference sequence). The CDR3 DNA reads TGTGCCAGCAGCCAAGATTTTTGGACAGGTCAAGGAGCTTTCTTT. This codes for CASSQDFWTGQGAFF.

This clonotype came up a few times. This chain connects TRBV12-3 or TRBV12-4 to TRBJ1-5; D unresolved. The V gene lost 0 bases and the J gene lost 9 bases, with 12 bases spanning the gap. The CDR3 sequence is 14 residues long. In DNA, the CDR3 is TGTGCCAGCAGTTTAGCGGCACGGTTGACGCCCCAGCATTTT. Its protein is CASSLAARLTPQHF.

The chain combines TRBV7-3 with TRBJ2-3; D might be TRBD2 (6 bases). The CDR3 length is 16 residues. The germline V gene has CDR1 SGHTA and CDR2 FQGTGA. V was shortened by 3 bases and J by 0 bases, with 13 bases between the two germline ends. CDR3 loop: CASSFQAGRSTDTQYF. In DNA form, the CDR3 reads TGTGCCAGCAGCTTCCAAGCGGGTCGGAGCACAGATACGCAGTATTTT.

This clonotype was seen a handful of times. This rearrangement joins TRBV4-2 to TRBJ1-4; D might be TRBD1 (5 bases). Trimming cost V 0 bases and J 3 bases, with 17 bases left between them. Per the germline V gene, CDR1 is LGHNA and CDR2 is YNFKEQ. CDR3 size: 18 residues. CDR3 in DNA: TGTGCCAGCAGCCAAGAAGGGGACTCGAAGTTGGCTAATGAAAAACTGTTTTTT. This translates into CASSQEGDSKLANEKLFF.

This clonotype was counted a few times. The V gene is TRBV6-2 or TRBV6-3, the J gene TRBJ2-7; D may be TRBD2 (6 bases). The CDR3 is made up of 15 amino acids. V lost 5 bases and J 3 bases, leaving 17 bases between the germline ends. CDR1 is MNHEY, CDR2 SVGEGT, per germline. The CDR3 DNA follows: TGTGCCAGCAGTCGACCGAAACTAGCTTTCTACGAGCAGTACTTC. Protein: CASSRPKLAFYEQYF.

The gene calls are TRBV28 and TRBJ2-1, with 8 bases fitting TRBD1. The CDR3 has 15 amino acids. J was trimmed by 5 bases and V by 6 bases; bases with no gene match: 9. Germline V lookup: CDR1 MDHEN, CDR2 SYDVKM. The CDR3 DNA reads as TGTGCCAGCAGCAATTCCGGGACAGGAGACAATGAGCAGTTCTTC. Its translation is CASSNSGTGDNEQFF.